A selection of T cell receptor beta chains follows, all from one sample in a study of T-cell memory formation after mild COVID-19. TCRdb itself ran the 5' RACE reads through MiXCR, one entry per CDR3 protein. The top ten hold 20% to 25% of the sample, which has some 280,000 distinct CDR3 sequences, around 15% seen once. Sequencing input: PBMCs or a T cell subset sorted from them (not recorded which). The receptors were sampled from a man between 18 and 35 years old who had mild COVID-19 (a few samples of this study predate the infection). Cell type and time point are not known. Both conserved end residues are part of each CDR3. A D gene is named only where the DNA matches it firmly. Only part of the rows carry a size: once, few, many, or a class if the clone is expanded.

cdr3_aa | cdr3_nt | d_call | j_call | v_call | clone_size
CAWRLFGTSGENEQYF | TGTGCCTGGAGATTGTTCGGGACTAGCGGGGAAAACGAGCAGTACTTC | TRBD2 | TRBJ2-7 | TRBV30 | few
CASSDREYNEQFF | TGTGCCAGCAGCGATAGGGAGTACAATGAGCAGTTCTTC | NA | TRBJ2-1 | TRBV9 | few
CASSATSGGKETQYF | TGTGCCAGCAGCGCCACTAGCGGGGGGAAAGAGACCCAGTACTTC | TRBD2 | TRBJ2-5 | TRBV7-2 | many
CASSEQGGYGYTF | TGTGCCAGCTCAGAGCAGGGAGGCTATGGCTACACCTTC | NA | TRBJ1-2 | TRBV18 | few
CATRSRGGNEQFF | TGTGCCACCAGGAGTAGGGGGGGCAATGAGCAGTTCTTC | NA | TRBJ2-1 | TRBV15 | NA
CASSSQGASSSYNEQFF | TGTGCCAGCAGCTCTCAAGGGGCGTCGAGCTCCTACAATGAGCAGTTCTTC | NA | TRBJ2-1 | TRBV5-5 | NA
CASSQSPGGGLADTQYF | TGCGCCAGCAGCCAGTCCCCAGGGGGTGGTTTAGCAGATACGCAGTATTTT | TRBD1 | TRBJ2-3 | TRBV4-3 | many
CASSLAPGGNQPQHF | TGTGCCAGCAGCTTGGCGCCAGGAGGCAATCAGCCCCAGCATTTT | NA | TRBJ1-5 | TRBV5-6 | NA
CAIGDGTQSPLHF | TGTGCCATCGGGGACGGAACCCAATCACCCCTCCACTTT | NA | TRBJ1-6 | TRBV10-3 | NA
CATFIGNIQYF | TGTGCCACATTTATAGGTAACATTCAGTACTTC | NA | TRBJ2-4 | TRBV6-1 | few
CASRSTGGDYGYTF | TGTGCCAGCAGGTCCACGGGGGGCGACTATGGCTACACCTTC | NA | TRBJ1-2 | TRBV12-3/TRBV12-4 | few
CASSSARGHSQETQYF | TGCGCCAGCAGCTCGGCCAGGGGGCACTCCCAAGAGACCCAGTACTTC | TRBD1 | TRBJ2-5 | TRBV5-1 | many
CATSRDGGYQETQYF | TGTGCCACCAGCAGAGATGGGGGCTACCAAGAGACCCAGTACTTC | NA | TRBJ2-5 | TRBV15 | many
CASSWDRGTDTQYF | TGTGCCAGCAGCTGGGACAGGGGCACAGATACGCAGTATTTT | TRBD1 | TRBJ2-3 | TRBV7-3 | many
CASSQGTGVGQPQHF | TGCGCCAGCAGCCAGGGGACAGGGGTGGGTCAGCCCCAGCATTTT | TRBD1 | TRBJ1-5 | TRBV4-1 | NA
CASSEGPEAGELFF | TGTGCCAGCAGCGAGGGGCCCGAGGCCGGGGAGCTGTTTTTT | NA | TRBJ2-2 | TRBV6-1 | NA
CASTEQGLNTEAFF | TGTGCCAGCACTGAACAGGGACTGAACACTGAAGCTTTCTTT | NA | TRBJ1-1 | TRBV12-3/TRBV12-4 | few
CASSRTTDTQYF | TGTGCCAGCAGCCGCACCACAGATACGCAGTATTTT | NA | TRBJ2-3 | TRBV12-3/TRBV12-4 | NA
CASSPLQGRRGNEQFF | TGTGCCAGCAGTCCACTACAGGGCAGGAGGGGTAATGAGCAGTTCTTC | NA | TRBJ2-1 | TRBV6-5 | few
CSARNDETLQYF | TGCAGTGCCAGGAATGACGAAACCTTGCAGTACTTC | NA | TRBJ2-7 | TRBV20-1 | NA
CASSVAPYSEETQYF | TGTGCCAGCAGCGTAGCTCCCTACAGCGAGGAGACCCAGTACTTC | NA | TRBJ2-5 | TRBV9 | NA
CAISQQGNTEAFF | TGTGCCATATCCCAACAGGGGAACACTGAAGCTTTCTTT | NA | TRBJ1-1 | TRBV7-9 | few
CASSSYLQGTNEKLFF | TGTGCCAGCAGCTCCTATTTACAGGGAACTAATGAAAAACTGTTTTTT | NA | TRBJ1-4 | TRBV11-2 | NA
CASSYTQGTGYTF | TGTGCCAGCAGCTACACTCAGGGGACTGGCTACACCTTC | NA | TRBJ1-2 | TRBV28 | few
CASSFAAGAQRDQYF | TGCGCCAGCAGCTTCGCGGCGGGGGCCCAACGGGACCAGTACTTC | NA | TRBJ2-5 | TRBV5-1 | NA
CAISKSGAGSTGELFF | TGTGCCATCAGTAAAAGCGGGGCCGGTAGCACCGGGGAGCTGTTTTTT | TRBD2 | TRBJ2-2 | TRBV10-3 | NA
CSSSQPTGTERLYGYTF | TGCTCCAGCAGCCAACCCACCGGGACAGAAAGACTCTATGGCTACACCTTC | TRBD1 | TRBJ1-2 | TRBV4-1 | NA
CASKAGRGGDIQYF | TGTGCCAGCAAAGCAGGACGGGGGGGCGACATTCAGTACTTC | TRBD2 | TRBJ2-4 | TRBV2 | NA
CASSYWSGLAGGDTQYF | TGTGCCAGCAGTTACTGGTCCGGACTAGCGGGGGGGGATACGCAGTATTTT | TRBD2 | TRBJ2-3 | TRBV6-5 | few
CSARRGLQETQYF | TGCAGCGCCCGCAGGGGGCTACAAGAGACCCAGTACTTC | TRBD1 | TRBJ2-5 | TRBV29-1 | NA
CASSLERSETQYF | TGTGCCAGCAGCTTAGAGCGATCGGAGACCCAGTACTTC | NA | TRBJ2-5 | TRBV7-2 | NA
CASSQEGLSSSEQYF | TGTGCCAGCAGCCAAGAAGGCCTTTCCTCATCGGAGCAGTACTTC | NA | TRBJ2-7 | TRBV3-1 | many
CASSQGSRNTDTQYF | TGCGCCAGCAGCCAAGGCTCCAGGAACACAGATACGCAGTATTTT | NA | TRBJ2-3 | TRBV4-3 | NA
CSVAGTGTGYTF | TGCAGCGTAGCCGGGACAGGGACTGGCTACACCTTC | TRBD1 | TRBJ1-2 | TRBV29-1 | few
CASIHGYTF | TGTGCCAGCATTCATGGCTACACCTTC | NA | TRBJ1-2 | TRBV6-2/TRBV6-3 | once
CASSSMGGFSYTEAFF | TGTGCCAGCAGTTCAATGGGTGGTTTCTCGTACACTGAAGCTTTCTTT | NA | TRBJ1-1 | TRBV27 | few
CASSQDPMSNSPLHF | TGCGCCAGCAGCCAAGATCCGATGAGTAATTCACCCCTCCACTTT | NA | TRBJ1-6 | TRBV4-1 | NA
CASWNSVGGSQYF | TGTGCCAGCTGGAATAGTGTTGGGGGATCGCAGTATTTT | NA | TRBJ2-3 | TRBV5-4 | NA
CASKVGTAADTQYF | TGTGCCAGCAAGGTCGGGACAGCCGCGGATACGCAGTATTTT | TRBD1 | TRBJ2-3 | TRBV6-2/TRBV6-3 | few
CSARLLLAGGHNEQFF | TGCAGTGCTAGACTCCTGCTAGCGGGCGGACACAATGAGCAGTTCTTC | TRBD2 | TRBJ2-1 | TRBV20-1 | NA